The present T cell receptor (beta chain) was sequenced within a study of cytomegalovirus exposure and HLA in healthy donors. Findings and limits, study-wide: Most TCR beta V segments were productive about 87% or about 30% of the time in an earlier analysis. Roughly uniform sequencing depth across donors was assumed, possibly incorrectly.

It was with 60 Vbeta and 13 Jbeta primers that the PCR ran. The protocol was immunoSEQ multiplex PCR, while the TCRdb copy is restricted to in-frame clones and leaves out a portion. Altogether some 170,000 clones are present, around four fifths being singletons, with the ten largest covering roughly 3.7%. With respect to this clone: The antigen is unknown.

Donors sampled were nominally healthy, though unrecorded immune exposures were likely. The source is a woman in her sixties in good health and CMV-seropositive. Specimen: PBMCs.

CDR3 bases: TGCGCCAGCAGCAAGGACAGGGGAAGCACAGATACGCAGTATTTT. Translation: CASSKDRGSTDTQYF. V and J are TRBV5-1 and TRBJ2-3; 9 bases are a match to TRBD1. There are 15 residues in the CDR3. The J segment lost 0 bases and the V segment lost 4 bases, leaving 3 bases of the junction unmatched. Germline CDR1 SGHRS, CDR2 YFSETQ.